This T cell receptor beta chain emerged from a study of CD8 T cells in Susac syndrome. Each multiple sclerosis control was a treatment-naive patient with relapsing-remitting disease that was either stable or active. A quantity of 0.5 to 1 ug RNA underwent reverse transcription using random hexamers. TCRdb passed the immunoSEQ multiplex PCR reads through MiXCR, listing each CDR3 protein once. The table includes 250,000 to 350,000 distinct CDR3 sequences, approximately 90% detected once. The CDR3 loop spans 17 amino acids. Trimming pared 2 bases from V and 1 base from J, leaving 15 bases between. In germline, CDR1 is MNHEY, CDR2 SVGEGT.

The clonotype comes from a human donor with multiple sclerosis. The chain has TRBV6-2 or TRBV6-3 and TRBJ2-4; D could derive from TRBD1 or TRBD2 (5 bases each). The specimen sequenced was CD4+ T cells from PBMCs. The CDR3 sequence is CASSYNGGPFAKNIQYF. The CDR3 DNA sequence: TGTGCCAGCAGTTACAATGGGGGACCCTTCGCCAAAAACATTCAGTACTTC.